This T cell receptor (beta chain) stems from a study of blood T cells in healthy people across ages. With a J-beta primer mix and a sample-barcoded 5' primer, a second PCR ran roughly 6 to 11 cycles. TCRdb itself ran the 5' RACE reads through MiXCR, one entry per CDR3 protein. The table includes some 1.4 million distinct CDR3 sequences, around two fifths detected once. Per the germline V gene, CDR1 is PRHDT and CDR2 is FYEKMQ (reference sequence). This CDR3 region has 13 residues. The J gene is TRBJ2-7, the V gene TRBV13; a weak D match, TRBD1 (5 bases). The closer fit of TRBJ2-5 to the DNA end suggests the J call may be wrong. The sequenced material came from blood. This sequence originates from a woman under 30 in good health. The CDR3 protein is CASGSGRQETQYF. CDR3 bases: TGTGCCAGCGGGTCCGGCCGACAGGAGACCCAGTACTTC.